This T cell receptor (beta chain) was retrieved from a study of blood T cell repertoires in COVID-19. Study at large: Spain, Italy and the United States supplied samples that represented acute and convalescent COVID-19. The cDNA or gDNA used as material had been derived from T cells, B-cell-depleted T cells, or PBMCs.

This CDR3 is built from 14 residues. Deletions cut 5 bases from V and 5 bases from J, with 16 bases between. CDR1 MDHEN and CDR2 SYDVKM come from the germline V gene. Study processing details: Reference gene primers were amplified, and this amplification served to estimate nucleated cell counts. The assay was immunoSEQ multiplex PCR, and TCRdb's table has in-frame clones only and misses some. V and J calls plus clone size are reproduced from that table; the DNA served to infer D and trimming. In the table there are approximately 250,000 clones, around 84% of which are singletons. The sample taken for sequencing was peripheral blood. V and J are TRBV28 and TRBJ2-7, with a possible D match to TRBD1 (6 bases). The origin of this receptor is a woman aged 55-69 years with COVID-19, enrolled during active disease. The CDR3 is CASSRGQGVHEQYF. Here the CDR3 DNA reads TGTGCCAGCAGTCGGGGACAAGGGGTCCACGAGCAGTACTTC.